The 28 T cell receptor beta chains listed next were all sequenced from one sample in a study of cytomegalovirus exposure and HLA in healthy donors. This PCR relied on a set of 60 Vbeta primers and 13 Jbeta primers. TCRdb keeps only in-frame clones here, not all; method: immunoSEQ multiplex PCR. The repertoire holds roughly 140,000 clones, with almost 85% as singletons. The sequencing input was PBMCs. The receptors shown here come from a woman in her sixties or seventies in good health and CMV-seropositive.

CDR3 protein: CASSVLYGYTF. The CDR3 DNA sequence: TGTGCCAGCAGTGTCTTATATGGCTACACCTTC. This chain links TRBV25-1 with TRBJ1-2; D uncertain. This CDR3 comprises 11 residues. The V end lost 4 bases, the J end lost 5 bases, and 5 bases lay between the germline ends. From germline, CDR1 is MGHDK and CDR2 SYGVNS.

This clone was observed a handful of times. The rearrangement joins TRBV5-5 to TRBJ1-5; a possible D gene is TRBD1 (5 bases). Germline CDR1 reads SGHKS; CDR2 reads YYEKEE (reference sequence). The germline V and J ends were trimmed by 2 bases and 1 base, with 10 bases remaining between them. The CDR3 contains 15 residues. CDR3 loop: CASSLGRGSNQPQHF. In DNA, the CDR3 is TGTGCCAGCAGCTTAGGGAGGGGCAGCAATCAGCCCCAGCATTTT.

The chain has TRBV7-9 and TRBJ1-2; 8 bases fit TRBD1. This CDR3 is built from 12 residues. The ends lost 8 bases at V and 6 bases at J; junction bases unmatched: 5. Germline values: CDR1 SEHNR, CDR2 FQNEAQ (reference sequence). CDR3 amino acids: CASSVGQDGYTF. The CDR3 DNA follows: TGTGCCAGCTCCGTGGGACAGGATGGCTACACCTTC. Full variable domain (remainder filled in from reference TRBV7-9 and TRBJ1-2): DTGVSQNPRHKITKRGQNVTFRCDPISEHNRLYWYRQTLGQGPEFLTYFQNEAQLEKSRLLSDRFSAERPKGSFSTLEIQRTEQGDSAMYLCASSVGQDGYTFGSGTRLTVV.

The rearrangement uses TRBV2 and TRBJ1-5; the match to TRBD1 covers 9 bases. CDR1 SNHLY and CDR2 FYNNEI come from the germline V gene. The ends lost 7 bases at V and 2 bases at J; junction bases unmatched: 3. The CDR3 is made up of 14 amino acids. CDR3 residues: CASKGQGGNQPQHF. The CDR3 nucleotides are TGTGCCAGCAAGGGACAGGGTGGCAATCAGCCCCAGCATTTT.

This sequence joins TRBV7-9 and TRBJ1-1; D is undetermined. The V gene's germline CDR1 is SEHNR and CDR2 FQNEAQ (reference sequence). The CDR3 extends over 12 amino acids. CDR3 loop: CSTPPVNTEAFF. In DNA form, the CDR3 reads TGTTCCACACCCCCGGTGAACACTGAAGCTTTCTTT.

The chain joins TRBV28 to TRBJ1-4, with 7 bases fitting TRBD1. CDR3 length equals 14 residues. Per the germline V gene, CDR1 is MDHEN and CDR2 is SYDVKM. V lost 4 bases and J lost 4; bases outside the gene matches: 3. The CDR3 DNA follows: TGTGCCAGCAGTTCGGACAGGATTAATGAAAAACTGTTTTTT. Encoded protein: CASSSDRINEKLFF.

CDR3 residues: CASSTGTGNNQPQHF. The CDR3 nucleotides are TGTGCCAGTAGCACCGGGACAGGGAACAATCAGCCCCAGCATTTT. V is TRBV19 and J is TRBJ1-5; 9 bases are a match to TRBD1. The CDR3 spans 15 residues. V was pared by 6 bases and J by 3 bases, with 6 bases of the junction left unmatched. Per the germline V gene, CDR1 is LNHDA and CDR2 is SQIVND (reference sequence).

This clone has more than one count but fewer than ten. At one end the junction does not follow the germline gene, possibly because of a read error. The sample holds other DNA sequences that translate to the same CDR3. V is TRBV29-1 and J is TRBJ1-1; no clear D. CDR1 is SQVTM and CDR2 is ANQGSEA in the germline V gene. This CDR3 spans 13 amino acids. CDR3 region: CSVELAPNSEAFF. Written as DNA, the CDR3 is TGCAGCGTCGAACTCGCCCCGAACAGTGAAGCTTTCTTT.

The chain joins TRBV5-6 to TRBJ2-1; D remains unclear. The V and J ends lost 1 base and 1 base respectively, with 6 bases between them. Germline V lookup: CDR1 SGHDT, CDR2 YYEEEE. The length of the CDR3 is 14 residues. The CDR3, as DNA: TGTGCCAGCAGCTTGCCAGGTTCCTACAATGAGCAGTTCTTC. It translates to CASSLPGSYNEQFF.

J is TRBJ1-3 and V is TRBV7-2; 12 nucleotides match TRBD1. V dropped 6 bases and J dropped 7; count of bases not matched to a gene: 7. Germline-derived CDR1 and CDR2 are SGHTA and FQGNSA. The CDR3 has 15 residues. CDR3 in DNA: TGTGCCAGCAGACGTCCCGGGACAGGGGGCAACACCATATATTTT. This sequence encodes CASRRPGTGGNTIYF.

The chain uses TRBV30 and TRBJ2-3; a possible D gene is TRBD2 (6 bases). V shed 0 bases and J shed 8 bases, with 12 bases lying between them. From germline, CDR1 is GTSNPN and CDR2 SVGIG (reference sequence). The CDR3 extends over 13 amino acids. The DNA for the CDR3 is TGTGCCTGGAGTGTGGGGGGACGCGGTACGCAGTATTTT. Its translation is CAWSVGGRGTQYF.

The chain recombines TRBV27 with TRBJ2-7; D is possibly TRBD2 (5 bases). The V end was cut by 8 bases, the J end by 5 bases, with 16 bases between. Germline CDR1 and CDR2: MNHEY and SMNVEV (reference sequence). This CDR3 comprises 13 residues. The CDR3 DNA reads as TGTGCCAGCGCGGGCCTCCCCCCGGACGAGCAGTACTTC. It is translated as CASAGLPPDEQYF.

This chain joins TRBV7-2 and TRBJ2-7, with 7 bases that match TRBD2. J lost 1 base, V lost 2 bases, and 8 bases had no gene match. There are 16 residues in the CDR3. Germline loops: CDR1 SGHTA, CDR2 FQGNSA. The CDR3 DNA reads TGTGCCAGCAGCTTAAGTGGCGGGAGCGGGTCCTACGAGCAGTACTTC. This encodes CASSLSGGSGSYEQYF.

The chain is built from TRBV7-2 and TRBJ1-2; D call uncertain. Germline assignment: CDR1 SGHTA and CDR2 FQGNSA. The V gene lost 1 base and the J gene lost 5 bases, with 14 bases spanning the gap. The CDR3 totals 15 residues. CDR3 protein: CASSLEPGNPYGYTF. DNA of the CDR3: TGTGCCAGCAGCTTAGAGCCAGGCAACCCTTATGGCTACACCTTC. Supplemented by reference TRBV7-2 and TRBJ1-2, the full variable domain reads GAGVSQSPSNKVTEKGKDVELRCDPISGHTALYWYRQSLGQGLEFLIYFQGNSAPDKSGLPSDRFSAERTGGSVSTLTIQRTQQEDSAVYLCASSLEPGNPYGYTFGSGTRLTVV.

The V call is TRBV4-3, the J call TRBJ1-3, with D possibly being TRBD1 (5 bases). The V end lost 1 base, the J end lost 1 base, and 17 bases lay between the germline ends. The CDR3 is 18 residues long. CDR1 and CDR2 from the germline V gene are LGHNA and YSLEER. The CDR3 loop is CASSQVSQGLSSGNTIYF. Here the CDR3 DNA reads TGCGCCAGCAGCCAAGTAAGTCAGGGCCTTTCTTCTGGAAACACCATATATTTT.

J is TRBJ2-1 and V is TRBV4-1, with 9 positions matching TRBD2. The CDR3 totals 15 residues. CDR1 is MGHRA, CDR2 YSYEKL, per germline. Trimming cost V 5 bases and J 2 bases; bases outside gene matches: 4. Here the CDR3 reads CASSKLAGTYNEQFF. The CDR3 bases are TGCGCCAGCAGCAAGCTAGCGGGGACCTACAATGAGCAGTTCTTC.

This clone was counted a few times. This CDR3 is CASFGTSRQETQYF. The DNA for the CDR3 is TGTGCCAGCTTCGGGACTAGTCGACAAGAGACCCAGTACTTC. The chain carries TRBV6-6 and TRBJ2-5; 8 bases are a match to TRBD2. J was trimmed by 2 bases and V by 8 bases; bases with no gene match: 7. Germline assignment: CDR1 MNHNY and CDR2 SVGAGI (reference sequence). The CDR3 extends over 14 amino acids.

The chain links TRBV28 to TRBJ2-1, with no clear D. V was cut by 4 bases and J by 8 bases, with 9 bases left in between. The CDR3 runs 12 residues. The germline gives CDR1 MDHEN, CDR2 SYDVKM. The CDR3 DNA sequence: TGTGCCAGCAGTTCAGAGGTCTATGAGCAGTTCTTC. Its protein product is CASSSEVYEQFF. Full variable domain (rest looked up from reference TRBV28 and TRBJ2-1): DVKVTQSSRYLVKRTGEKVFLECVQDMDHENMFWYRQDPGLGLRLIYFSYDVKMKEKGDIPEGYSVSREKKERFSLILESASTNQTSMYLCASSSEVYEQFFGPGTRLTVL.

V and J are TRBV28 and TRBJ2-5, with D tentatively TRBD2 (5 bases). The CDR3 is 14 amino acids. The V end was cut by 2 bases, the J end by 5 bases, with 12 bases between. Germline lookup yields CDR1 MDHEN and CDR2 SYDVKM. CDR3 bases: TGTGCCAGCAGTTTAATCACGAGAGGGGAGACCCAGTACTTC. It specifies CASSLITRGETQYF. The full variable domain, its missing parts supplied by reference TRBV28 and TRBJ2-5, is DVKVTQSSRYLVKRTGEKVFLECVQDMDHENMFWYRQDPGLGLRLIYFSYDVKMKEKGDIPEGYSVSREKKERFSLILESASTNQTSMYLCASSLITRGETQYFGPGTRLLVL.

V usage is TRBV6-1 and J usage is TRBJ1-2, with D possibly matching TRBD1 (5 bases). Deletions cut 2 bases from V and 4 bases from J, with 8 bases between. From germline, CDR1 is MNHNS and CDR2 SASEGT. This CDR3 contains 13 residues. This chain's CDR3 is CASSESGAYGYTF. CDR3 in DNA: TGTGCCAGCAGTGAAAGCGGGGCCTATGGCTACACCTTC.

The V and J genes are TRBV6-1 and TRBJ1-2; weak D call: TRBD1 (6 bases). This CDR3 has 14 residues. Between the trimmed V and J ends, which lost 3 bases and 4 bases, there was a span of 12 bases. The V gene's germline CDR1 is MNHNS and CDR2 SASEGT. Written as DNA, the CDR3 is TGTGCCAGCAGTGATCTTGGGGGCGGCTATGGCTACACCTTC. This gives the protein CASSDLGGGYGYTF.

The V and J genes are TRBV28 and TRBJ2-5; 8 nucleotides align to TRBD2. Trimming took 7 bases from V and 0 from J; bases not matched to a gene: 10. The CDR3 runs to 16 residues. CDR1 and CDR2 (germline): MDHEN, SYDVKM. CDR3: CASNSPGLGNQETQYF. CDR3 nucleotide sequence: TGTGCCAGCAACTCTCCGGGACTAGGTAACCAAGAGACCCAGTACTTC.

The chain joins TRBV4-3 to TRBJ1-1; a possible D gene is TRBD1 (5 bases). Germline V lookup: CDR1 LGHNA, CDR2 YSLEER. The V end lost 1 base, the J end lost 3 bases, and 18 bases lay between the germline ends. This CDR3 contains 17 residues. The CDR3 region has the DNA TGCGCCAGCAGCCAAGTTTTTGGGAGGCAGGGTCACACTGAAGCTTTCTTT. Protein: CASSQVFGRQGHTEAFF.

This chain uses TRBV7-8 with TRBJ2-7; D gene ambiguous. The germline gives CDR1 SGHVS, CDR2 FQNEAQ. The CDR3 extends over 14 amino acids. V dropped 4 bases and J dropped 2 bases, with 12 bases sitting between them. The CDR3 nucleotides are TGTGCCAGCAGCTATTGGTCGGTCCCCTACGAGCAGTACTTC. Translated: CASSYWSVPYEQYF.

This clone was counted between two and nine times. The same CDR3 can be traced to other DNA sequences in this sample. This chain links TRBV6-1 with TRBJ2-7; tentatively, D is TRBD1 (6 bases). The CDR3 runs 14 residues. Trimming stripped 7 bases from V and 7 bases from J, with 20 bases between. Germline values: CDR1 MNHNS, CDR2 SASEGT. The CDR3 here is CASTRTDQTKEQYF. For the CDR3, the DNA is TGTGCCAGCACGCGGACAGACCAGACTAAAGAGCAGTACTTC.

CDR3 DNA sequence: TGCGCCAGCAGCTTGTCTGCGACTAGCGGACAAGAGACCCAGTACTTC. Translation: CASSLSATSGQETQYF. J is TRBJ2-5 and V is TRBV5-1; 9 bases match TRBD2. Unmatched junction bases numbered 6, after V lost 1 base and J lost 2 bases. The germline V gene encodes CDR1 SGHRS and CDR2 YFSETQ. The CDR3 extends over 16 amino acids.

This clone was counted only a few times. Other DNA variants within this sample encode the same CDR3. The CDR3 nucleotides read TGTGCCAGCAGCACAAGCTCTGGAAACACCATATATTTT. Translating gives CASSTSSGNTIYF. This chain links TRBV6-5 with TRBJ1-3; D not resolved. This CDR3 is 13 amino acids long. Germline V CDR1 and CDR2: MNHEY, SVGAGI. The V end was cut by 6 bases, the J end by 0 bases, with 6 bases between.

This chain joins TRBV1 and TRBJ2-3; the D call in the table, TRBD2, was not verified against the DNA. TRBV1 is a pseudogene segment. The CDR3 sequence is 16 residues long. CDR3 nucleotides: TGCACCAGCAGCCCGAAACCGGGGGGTGGGGCAGATACGCAGTATTTT. Its translation: CTSSPKPGGGADTQYF.